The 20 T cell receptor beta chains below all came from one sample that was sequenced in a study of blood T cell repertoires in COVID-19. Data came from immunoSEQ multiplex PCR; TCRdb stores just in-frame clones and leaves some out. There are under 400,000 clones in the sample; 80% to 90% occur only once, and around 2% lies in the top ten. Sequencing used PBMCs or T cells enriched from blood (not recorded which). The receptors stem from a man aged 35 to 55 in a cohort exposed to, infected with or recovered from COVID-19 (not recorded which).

The CDR3 here is CASSEVRGSGTAQHF. The CDR3 coding sequence is TGTGCCAGCAGTGAAGTCCGCGGATCCGGGACAGCCCAGCATTTT. This chain links TRBV6-1 with TRBJ1-5, with 7 bases matching TRBD1. Germline V CDR1 and CDR2: MNHNS, SASEGT. V lost 1 base and J lost 11; bases outside the gene matches: 11. The CDR3 sequence is 15 residues long.

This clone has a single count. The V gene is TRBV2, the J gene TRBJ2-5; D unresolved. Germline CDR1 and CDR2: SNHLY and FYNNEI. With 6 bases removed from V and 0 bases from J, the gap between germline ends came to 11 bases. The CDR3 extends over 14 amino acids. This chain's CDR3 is CASRNGLNQETQYF. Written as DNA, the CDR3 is TGTGCCAGCAGGAATGGTCTAAACCAAGAGACCCAGTACTTC.

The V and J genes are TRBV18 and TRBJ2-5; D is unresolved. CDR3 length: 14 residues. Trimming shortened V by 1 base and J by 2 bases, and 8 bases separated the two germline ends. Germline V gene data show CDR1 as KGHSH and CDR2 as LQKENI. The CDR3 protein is CASSPQSRQETQYF. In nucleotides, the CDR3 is TGTGCCAGCTCACCACAGAGCCGGCAAGAGACCCAGTACTTC. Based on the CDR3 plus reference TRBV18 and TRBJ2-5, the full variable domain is NAGVMQNPRHLVRRRGQEARLRCSPMKGHSHVYWYRQLPEEGLKFMVYLQKENIIDESGMPKERFSAEFPKEGPSILRIQQVVRGDSAAYFCASSPQSRQETQYFGPGTRLLVL.

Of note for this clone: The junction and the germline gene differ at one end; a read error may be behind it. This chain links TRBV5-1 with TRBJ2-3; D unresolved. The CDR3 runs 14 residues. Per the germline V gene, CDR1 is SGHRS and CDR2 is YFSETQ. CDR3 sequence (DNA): TGCGCCAGCAGCTTGGAGCTTAGCATAGATACGCAGTATTTT. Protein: CASSLELSIDTQYF.

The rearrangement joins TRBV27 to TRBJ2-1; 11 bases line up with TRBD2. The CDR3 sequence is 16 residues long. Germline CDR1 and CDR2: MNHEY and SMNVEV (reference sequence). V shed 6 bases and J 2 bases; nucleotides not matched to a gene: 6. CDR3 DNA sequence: TGTGCCAGCAGCCGCCTAGCGGGAGGTACCTACAATGAGCAGTTCTTC. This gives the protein CASSRLAGGTYNEQFF.

The CDR3 loop reads CASSPRGFWEQYF. The CDR3 DNA follows: TGTGCCAGCTCACCGAGGGGGTTCTGGGAGCAGTACTTC. The chain combines TRBV18 with TRBJ2-7; possibly TRBD1 for D (6 bases). Germline CDR1 reads KGHSH; CDR2 reads LQKENI. Deletions cut 3 bases from V and 7 bases from J, with 13 bases between. This CDR3 region has 13 residues.

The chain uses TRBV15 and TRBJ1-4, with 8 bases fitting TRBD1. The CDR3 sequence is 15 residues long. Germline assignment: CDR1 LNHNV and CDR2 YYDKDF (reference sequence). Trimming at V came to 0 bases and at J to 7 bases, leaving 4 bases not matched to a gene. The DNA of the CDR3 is TGTGCCACCAGCAGAGATATCGGGACAGGTGAAAAACTGTTTTTT. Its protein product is CATSRDIGTGEKLFF.

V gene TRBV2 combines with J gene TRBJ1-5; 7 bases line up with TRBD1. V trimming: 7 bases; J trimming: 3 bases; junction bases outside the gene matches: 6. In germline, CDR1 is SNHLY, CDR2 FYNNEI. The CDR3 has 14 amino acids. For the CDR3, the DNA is TGTGCCAGCACCGGGACAGTCTACAATCAGCCCCAGCATTTT. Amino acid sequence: CASTGTVYNQPQHF.

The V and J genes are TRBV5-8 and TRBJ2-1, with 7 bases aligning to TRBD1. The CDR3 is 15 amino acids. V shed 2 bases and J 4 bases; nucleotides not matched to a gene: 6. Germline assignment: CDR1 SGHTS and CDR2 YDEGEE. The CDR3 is CASSFKGASYNEQFF. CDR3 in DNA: TGTGCCAGCAGCTTCAAGGGGGCATCTTACAATGAGCAGTTCTTC.

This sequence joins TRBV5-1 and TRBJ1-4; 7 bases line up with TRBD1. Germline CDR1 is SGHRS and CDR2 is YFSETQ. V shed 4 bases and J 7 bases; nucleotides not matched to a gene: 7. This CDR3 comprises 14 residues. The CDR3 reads CASSEGAVSEKLFF. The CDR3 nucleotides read TGCGCCAGCAGCGAGGGGGCCGTGAGTGAAAAACTGTTTTTT.

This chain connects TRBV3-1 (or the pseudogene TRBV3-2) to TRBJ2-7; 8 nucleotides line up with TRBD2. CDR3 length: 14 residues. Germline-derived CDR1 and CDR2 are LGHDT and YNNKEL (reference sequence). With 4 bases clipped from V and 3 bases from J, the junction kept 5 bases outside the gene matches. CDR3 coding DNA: TGTGCCAGCAGCCCCTGGACTAGCATCTACGAGCAGTACTTC. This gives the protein CASSPWTSIYEQYF.

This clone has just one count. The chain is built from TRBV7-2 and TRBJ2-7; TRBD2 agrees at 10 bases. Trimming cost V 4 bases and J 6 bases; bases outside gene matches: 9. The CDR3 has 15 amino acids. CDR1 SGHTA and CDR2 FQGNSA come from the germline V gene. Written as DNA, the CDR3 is TGTGCCAGCAGCTCGGGACTAGCGAGGGCATCCGAGCAGTACTTC. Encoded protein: CASSSGLARASEQYF.

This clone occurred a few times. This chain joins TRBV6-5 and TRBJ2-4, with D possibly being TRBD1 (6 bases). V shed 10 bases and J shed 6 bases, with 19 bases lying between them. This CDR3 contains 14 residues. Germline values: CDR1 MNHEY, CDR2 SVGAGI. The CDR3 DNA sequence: TGTGCCACCCGAGGGGGTGAGGGTGGAAACATTCAGTACTTC. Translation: CATRGGEGGNIQYF.

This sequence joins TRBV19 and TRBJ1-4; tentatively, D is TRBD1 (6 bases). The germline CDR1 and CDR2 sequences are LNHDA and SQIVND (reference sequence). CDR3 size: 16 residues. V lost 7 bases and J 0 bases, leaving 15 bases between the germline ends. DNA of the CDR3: TGTGCCAGTACCGTCGGACAGCATGCAACTAATGAAAAACTGTTTTTT. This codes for CASTVGQHATNEKLFF.

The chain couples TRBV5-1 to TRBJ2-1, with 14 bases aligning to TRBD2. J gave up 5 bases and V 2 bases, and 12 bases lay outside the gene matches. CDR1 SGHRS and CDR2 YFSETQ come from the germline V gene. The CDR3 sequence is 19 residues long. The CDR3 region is CASSFGRLAGGPRHNEQFF. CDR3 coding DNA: TGCGCCAGCAGCTTTGGTAGACTAGCGGGAGGGCCGAGGCACAATGAGCAGTTCTTC.

The CDR3 protein is CASSFGSYNSPLHF. In DNA form, the CDR3 reads TGTGCCAGCAGCTTCGGCTCCTATAATTCACCCCTCCACTTT. This sequence joins TRBV7-2 and TRBJ1-6; D is unclear. The CDR3 length is 14 residues. Germline lookup yields CDR1 SGHTA and CDR2 FQGNSA. The V end was cut by 3 bases, the J end by 0 bases, with 3 bases between.

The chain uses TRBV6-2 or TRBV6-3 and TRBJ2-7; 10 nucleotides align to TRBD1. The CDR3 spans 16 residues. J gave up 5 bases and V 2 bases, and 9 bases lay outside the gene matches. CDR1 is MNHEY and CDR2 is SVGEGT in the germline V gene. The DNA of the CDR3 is TGTGCCAGCAGTTACACATCTCGAGACAGGGGGCACGAGCAGTACTTC. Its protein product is CASSYTSRDRGHEQYF.

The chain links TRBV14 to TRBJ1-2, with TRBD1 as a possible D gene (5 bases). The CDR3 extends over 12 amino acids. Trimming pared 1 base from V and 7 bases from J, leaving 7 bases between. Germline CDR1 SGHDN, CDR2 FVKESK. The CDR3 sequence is CASSQADSGYTF. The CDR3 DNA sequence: TGTGCCAGCAGCCAAGCCGACAGTGGCTACACCTTC.

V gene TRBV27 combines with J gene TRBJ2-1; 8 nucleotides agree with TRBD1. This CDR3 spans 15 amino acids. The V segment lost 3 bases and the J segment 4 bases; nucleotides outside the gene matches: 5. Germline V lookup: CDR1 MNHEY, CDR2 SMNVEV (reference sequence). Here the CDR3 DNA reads TGTGCCAGCAGTTTTGGGGACAGGCATTACAATGAGCAGTTCTTC. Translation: CASSFGDRHYNEQFF.

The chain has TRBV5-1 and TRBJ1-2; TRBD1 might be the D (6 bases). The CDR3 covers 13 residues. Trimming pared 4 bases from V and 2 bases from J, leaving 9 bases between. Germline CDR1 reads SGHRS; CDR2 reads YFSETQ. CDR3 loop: CASSPTGNYGYTF. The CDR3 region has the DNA TGCGCCAGCAGCCCAACAGGGAACTATGGCTACACCTTC.